One sample yielded the 32 T cell receptor beta chains listed below, sequenced in a study of shared clonotypes between healthy human individuals. The table came from immunoSEQ multiplex PCR; TCRdb's copy has only in-frame clones and leaves some out. The data contain more than 1,200,000 clones, 98% to 99% of them seen just once; the ten biggest clones take up about 0.4%. The material sequenced was naive CD4+ T cells sorted from blood. Subset meaning: CD45RA+ positively selected. The origin of the receptors is a man between 25 and 39 years old in good health.

The chain uses TRBV27 and TRBJ1-1, with a possible D match to TRBD1 (5 bases). The V gene lost 5 bases and the J gene lost 3 bases, with 10 bases spanning the gap. Germline V CDR1 and CDR2: MNHEY, SMNVEV (reference sequence). The CDR3 loop spans 13 amino acids. In DNA form, the CDR3 reads TGTGCCAGCAGTATCACGGGGGACACTGAAGCTTTCTTT. As protein: CASSITGDTEAFF.

The chain carries TRBV28 and TRBJ2-7; D remains unclear. The V end lost 7 bases, the J end lost 4 bases, and 17 bases lay between the germline ends. This CDR3 region has 14 residues. Germline V gene sequence: CDR1 MDHEN, CDR2 SYDVKM. Here the CDR3 reads CASTPAGLPYEQYF. The CDR3 DNA is TGTGCCAGCACCCCGGCTGGGTTACCGTACGAGCAGTACTTC.

V and J are TRBV7-8 and TRBJ2-3; TRBD2 matches 9 bases. Trimming at V came to 7 bases and at J to 3 bases, leaving 11 bases not matched to a gene. This CDR3 spans 16 amino acids. Germline loops: CDR1 SGHVS, CDR2 FQNEAQ. The CDR3 reads CASIIGFSGRTDTQYF. In DNA form, the CDR3 reads TGTGCCAGCATCATAGGCTTTAGCGGGAGAACAGATACGCAGTATTTT.

The chain uses TRBV19 and TRBJ1-1; D is possibly TRBD1 (5 bases). Germline CDR1 and CDR2: LNHDA and SQIVND (reference sequence). The CDR3 is 13 amino acids. V lost 5 bases and J lost 5, with 12 bases in between. The CDR3 DNA is TGTGCCAGTAGTCCCAGGGCTCGGACTGAAGCTTTCTTT. Protein: CASSPRARTEAFF.

This clone was observed a single time. This chain uses TRBV9 with TRBJ2-7, with TRBD2 matching over 9 bases. The CDR3 has 15 amino acids. The ends lost 4 bases at V and 2 bases at J; junction bases unmatched: 7. Germline lookup yields CDR1 SGDLS and CDR2 YYNGEE. DNA for the CDR3: TGTGCCAGCAGCCCCCGGACTAGCGCGACCTACGAGCAGTACTTC. Protein product: CASSPRTSATYEQYF.

This chain uses TRBV5-5 with TRBJ2-3; TRBD1 might be the D (5 bases). Trimming removed 4 bases at V and 0 bases at J, with 6 bases between. CDR1 is SGHKS, CDR2 YYEKEE, per germline (reference sequence). The CDR3 loop spans 13 amino acids. CDR3 nucleotide sequence: TGTGCCAGCAGCGGGGCTAGCACAGATACGCAGTATTTT. It translates to CASSGASTDTQYF.

In DNA, the CDR3 is TGTGCCAGCAGTTTGGGGGCAGGGCAGCCCCAGCATTTT. Its protein product is CASSLGAGQPQHF. This rearrangement joins TRBV27 to TRBJ1-5; TRBD1 is a possible D gene (6 bases). CDR1 is MNHEY and CDR2 is SMNVEV in the germline V gene (reference sequence). The CDR3 extends over 13 amino acids. V gave up 3 bases and J gave up 7 bases, with 10 bases separating them.

This clone was picked up one time. V gene TRBV7-8 combines with J gene TRBJ1-2; D remains ambiguous. CDR3 size: 16 residues. Germline-derived CDR1 and CDR2 are SGHVS and FQNEAQ. Between the trimmed V and J ends, which lost 5 bases and 6 bases, there was a span of 22 bases. The CDR3 DNA follows: TGTGCCAGCAGCCCCCTCCAGGACCGGAAAGTCCATGGCTACACCTTC. Protein sequence: CASSPLQDRKVHGYTF.

CDR3 coding DNA: TGCGCCAGCAGCTCGGGACCGACCGGGGAGCTGTTTTTT. It yields the protein CASSSGPTGELFF. The chain carries TRBV5-1 and TRBJ2-2, with D perhaps TRBD1 or TRBD2 (5 bases each). The V gene's germline CDR1 is SGHRS and CDR2 YFSETQ. V dropped 3 bases and J dropped 5 bases, with 8 bases sitting between them. The CDR3 sequence is 13 residues long.

The V and J genes are TRBV4-3 and TRBJ2-3; 8 bases align to TRBD2. Germline lookup yields CDR1 LGHNA and CDR2 YSLEER. The CDR3 is made up of 17 amino acids. The V segment lost 1 base and the J segment 4 bases; nucleotides outside the gene matches: 10. The CDR3 is CASSQGGGSWDADTQYF. As DNA, the CDR3 is TGCGCCAGCAGCCAAGGCGGGGGGAGCTGGGATGCAGATACGCAGTATTTT.

This clone was seen once. The genes are TRBV7-9 and TRBJ2-2, with D possibly TRBD1 on 5 matching bases. Per germline, CDR1 SEHNR and CDR2 FQNEAQ (reference sequence). V was cut by 2 bases and J by 1 base, with 11 bases left in between. The CDR3 loop spans 16 amino acids. The chain's CDR3 is CASSLMGLQNTGELFF. The CDR3 nucleotides are TGTGCCAGCAGCTTAATGGGGCTGCAGAACACCGGGGAGCTGTTTTTT.

V gene TRBV7-9 combines with J gene TRBJ1-4; the match to TRBD1 covers 11 bases. CDR3 length: 15 residues. V was pared by 5 bases and J by 8 bases, with 7 bases of the junction left unmatched. Germline V gene sequence: CDR1 SEHNR, CDR2 FQNEAQ (reference sequence). CDR3 residues: CASSRGQGAIEKLFF. CDR3 nucleotide sequence: TGTGCCAGCAGCAGAGGACAGGGGGCGATCGAAAAACTGTTTTTT.

The V call is TRBV5-4, the J call TRBJ2-3; perhaps D is TRBD1 or TRBD2 (5 bases each). Germline CDR1 is SGHNT and CDR2 is YYREEE (reference sequence). Trimming removed 7 bases at V and 6 bases at J, with 27 bases between. This CDR3 is 17 amino acids long. The CDR3 coding sequence is TGTGCCAGCGCCGCAGGGATTGTAGCGCCTCAACGGGATACGCAGTATTTT. It codes for CASAAGIVAPQRDTQYF.

The chain employs TRBV10-3 and TRBJ2-3, with D perhaps TRBD2 (6 bases). The CDR3 runs to 14 residues. Between the trimmed V and J ends, which lost 6 bases and 3 bases, there was a span of 13 bases. Germline V gives CDR1 ENHRY, CDR2 SYGVKD. The CDR3 sequence is CAISAGPGTDTQYF. Here the CDR3 DNA reads TGTGCCATCAGCGCGGGACCTGGAACAGATACGCAGTATTTT.

The chain joins TRBV5-1 to TRBJ1-1; TRBD1 agrees at 8 bases. The CDR3 length is 14 residues. Losses at the gene ends were 4 bases for V and 5 bases for J; bases not matched to a gene: 7. Germline V gives CDR1 SGHRS, CDR2 YFSETQ. The CDR3 DNA reads TGCGCCAGCAGCGGACAGGGCGGTCCAACTGAAGCTTTCTTT. This translates into CASSGQGGPTEAFF.

This chain links TRBV18 with TRBJ1-2; a weak D match, TRBD1 (6 bases). CDR3 length: 15 residues. Trimming removed 2 bases from V and 3 bases from J, with 13 bases in between. CDR1 is KGHSH, CDR2 LQKENI, per germline. The CDR3 sequence is CASSPTRGLDYGYTF. CDR3 in DNA: TGTGCCAGCTCACCAACCCGGGGGCTTGACTATGGCTACACCTTC.

J is TRBJ2-1 and V is TRBV2, with TRBD2 matching 12 bases. CDR3 length equals 21 residues. With 6 bases clipped from V and 4 bases from J, the junction kept 22 bases outside the gene matches. The germline V gene has CDR1 SNHLY and CDR2 FYNNEI. The CDR3 is CASRGPPGLAGFVSPYNEQFF. The CDR3 DNA follows: TGTGCCAGCAGAGGACCTCCGGGACTAGCGGGTTTTGTTTCACCGTACAATGAGCAGTTCTTC.

The CDR3 DNA is TGTGCCAGCAGCTCCTACGACAGGGCCACCCGACCTTACAAAAACATTCAGTACTTC. This codes for CASSSYDRATRPYKNIQYF. This chain links TRBV12-1 with TRBJ2-4; TRBD1 is the table's D call and was not checked against the DNA. TRBV12-1 is a pseudogene locus. This CDR3 region has 19 residues.

This chain joins TRBV30 and TRBJ2-1; the match to TRBD2 covers 9 bases. The junction had 13 bases not matched to a gene; V was cut back by 4 bases and J by 6 bases. The CDR3 loop spans 16 amino acids. Germline lookup yields CDR1 GTSNPN and CDR2 SVGIG (reference sequence). DNA for the CDR3: TGTGCCTGGACCGTTGCCGGGACTAGCAGATCCAATGAGCAGTTCTTC. Amino acid sequence: CAWTVAGTSRSNEQFF.

In this sample, this clone turned up once. This chain links TRBV5-4 with TRBJ1-2, with 7 nucleotides matching TRBD1. Germline trimming cut 5 bases from V and 5 bases from J; bases unmatched to any gene: 12. The CDR3 is 15 amino acids. CDR1 SGHNT and CDR2 YYREEE come from the germline V gene (reference sequence). CDR3 bases: TGTGCCAGCAGGGCTGACAGGGAAGTTCCATATGGCTACACCTTC. Protein product: CASRADREVPYGYTF.

The chain has TRBV29-1 and TRBJ1-6; 10 bases are shared with TRBD1. Germline CDR1 is SQVTM and CDR2 is ANQGSEA. The V and J ends lost 6 bases and 12 bases, in that order; junction bases with no gene match: 5. The CDR3 runs 12 residues. The CDR3, as DNA: TGCAGCGTCCGGGACAGGGGCTTACCCCTCCACTTT. This translates into CSVRDRGLPLHF. The variable domain in full, with the rest retrieved from reference TRBV29-1 and TRBJ1-6, is SAVISQKPSRDICQRGTSLTIQCQVDSQVTMMFWYRQQPGQSLTLIATANQGSEATYESGFVIDKFPISRPNLTFSTLTVSNMSPEDSSIYLCSVRDRGLPLHFGNGTRLTVT.

V gene TRBV11-3 combines with J gene TRBJ2-7; TRBD1 matches 9 bases. CDR3 length: 14 amino acids. The V gene's germline CDR1 is SGHNT and CDR2 YENEEA. The V segment lost 3 bases and the J segment 3 bases; nucleotides outside the gene matches: 3. This CDR3 reads CASSLGTGIYEQYF. Written as DNA, the CDR3 is TGTGCCAGCAGCTTGGGGACAGGGATCTACGAGCAGTACTTC.

A single count supports this clone. The chain uses TRBV25-1 and TRBJ2-5; either TRBD1 or TRBD2 may fit D (5 bases each). This CDR3 is 14 amino acids long. Trimming removed 4 bases at V and 4 bases at J, with 13 bases between. Germline CDR1 and CDR2: MGHDK and SYGVNS. This chain's CDR3 is CASSAPGDGETQYF. CDR3 nucleotides: TGTGCCAGCAGTGCCCCCGGGGACGGAGAGACCCAGTACTTC.

The chain couples TRBV28 to TRBJ1-2; 8 bases line up with TRBD1. The CDR3 runs to 15 residues. Germline lookup yields CDR1 MDHEN and CDR2 SYDVKM. The J segment lost 8 bases and the V segment lost 6 bases, leaving 14 bases of the junction unmatched. This CDR3 reads CASRATGQGGGGYTF. The CDR3 DNA sequence: TGTGCCAGCAGGGCCACTGGACAGGGTGGTGGCGGCTACACCTTC.

The J gene is TRBJ2-1, the V gene TRBV18; D is unclear. With 6 bases removed from V and 8 bases from J, the gap between germline ends came to 11 bases. Germline CDR1 and CDR2: KGHSH and LQKENI. CDR3 length: 12 residues. The CDR3 bases are TGTGCCAGCTCGCGACAAGGTTATGAGCAGTTCTTC. Its protein product is CASSRQGYEQFF. The full variable domain, completed using reference TRBV18 and TRBJ2-1, is NAGVMQNPRHLVRRRGQEARLRCSPMKGHSHVYWYRQLPEEGLKFMVYLQKENIIDESGMPKERFSAEFPKEGPSILRIQQVVRGDSAAYFCASSRQGYEQFFGPGTRLTVL.

The genes are TRBV21-1 and TRBJ1-5. TRBV21-1 is described as a pseudogene. CDR3 length: 14 amino acids. The CDR3 region has the DNA TGTGCCAGCAGCAAAGGGGACCGGGGTCAGCCCCAGCATTTT. This gives the protein CASSKGDRGQPQHF.

The chain employs TRBV25-1 and TRBJ2-6; 7 nucleotides agree with TRBD1. J lost 2 bases, V lost 6 bases, and 4 bases had no gene match. The CDR3 loop spans 15 amino acids. The germline V gene has CDR1 MGHDK and CDR2 SYGVNS. This CDR3 is CASSRQGPGANVLTF. The CDR3 DNA is TGTGCCAGCAGCAGACAGGGACCTGGGGCCAACGTCCTGACTTTC.

Written as DNA, the CDR3 is TGCGCCAGCAGCAGGGTGGGCGGCACAGGGACCGGGGAGCTGTTTTTT. Residues: CASSRVGGTGTGELFF. The rearrangement joins TRBV5-1 to TRBJ2-2; D possibly corresponds to TRBD1 (6 bases). Germline-derived CDR1 and CDR2 are SGHRS and YFSETQ. Deletions cut 4 bases from V and 5 bases from J, with 18 bases between. The CDR3 is made up of 16 amino acids.

This chain links TRBV11-2 with TRBJ2-5, with 7 nucleotides matching TRBD1. J was trimmed by 5 bases and V by 6 bases; bases with no gene match: 9. Germline V CDR1 and CDR2: SGHAT, FQNNGV. This CDR3 has 14 residues. CDR3 DNA: TGTGCCAGCAGTTATAGGGGGCAGTGGGAGACCCAGTACTTC. It codes for CASSYRGQWETQYF.

The chain joins TRBV29-1 to TRBJ1-4, with D possibly matching TRBD1 (5 bases). The germline CDR1 and CDR2 sequences are SQVTM and ANQGSEA. The CDR3 totals 12 residues. The V and J ends lost 4 bases and 7 bases respectively, with 10 bases between them. The CDR3, as DNA: TGCAGCGTTGGGCGGGGGGGTGAAAAACTGTTTTTT. It codes for CSVGRGGEKLFF. The full variable domain, in which reference TRBV29-1 and TRBJ1-4 provide the parts outside the CDR3, is SAVISQKPSRDICQRGTSLTIQCQVDSQVTMMFWYRQQPGQSLTLIATANQGSEATYESGFVIDKFPISRPNLTFSTLTVSNMSPEDSSIYLCSVGRGGEKLFFGSGTQLSVL.

The chain links TRBV18 to TRBJ2-6, with 9 bases fitting TRBD1. The CDR3 contains 18 residues. With 5 bases clipped from V and 1 base from J, the junction kept 9 bases outside the gene matches. Looked up from germline, CDR1 is KGHSH and CDR2 is LQKENI. CDR3 nucleotides: TGTGCCAGCTCAAAAAGGACAGGGGTGGATTCTGGGGCCAACGTCCTGACTTTC. Protein product: CASSKRTGVDSGANVLTF. Together with reference TRBV18 and TRBJ2-6, the CDR3 gives the full variable domain: NAGVMQNPRHLVRRRGQEARLRCSPMKGHSHVYWYRQLPEEGLKFMVYLQKENIIDESGMPKERFSAEFPKEGPSILRIQQVVRGDSAAYFCASSKRTGVDSGANVLTFGAGSRLTVL.

V and J are TRBV9 and TRBJ2-2, with 12 nucleotides matching TRBD2. This CDR3 comprises 16 residues. Germline V gene sequence: CDR1 SGDLS, CDR2 YYNGEE. V shed 0 bases, J shed 9 bases, and the junction held 6 bases outside the gene matches. For the CDR3, the DNA is TGTGCCAGCAGCGTAGCCCTAGCGGGAGGGCCTTGGGAGCTGTTTTTT. This codes for CASSVALAGGPWELFF.